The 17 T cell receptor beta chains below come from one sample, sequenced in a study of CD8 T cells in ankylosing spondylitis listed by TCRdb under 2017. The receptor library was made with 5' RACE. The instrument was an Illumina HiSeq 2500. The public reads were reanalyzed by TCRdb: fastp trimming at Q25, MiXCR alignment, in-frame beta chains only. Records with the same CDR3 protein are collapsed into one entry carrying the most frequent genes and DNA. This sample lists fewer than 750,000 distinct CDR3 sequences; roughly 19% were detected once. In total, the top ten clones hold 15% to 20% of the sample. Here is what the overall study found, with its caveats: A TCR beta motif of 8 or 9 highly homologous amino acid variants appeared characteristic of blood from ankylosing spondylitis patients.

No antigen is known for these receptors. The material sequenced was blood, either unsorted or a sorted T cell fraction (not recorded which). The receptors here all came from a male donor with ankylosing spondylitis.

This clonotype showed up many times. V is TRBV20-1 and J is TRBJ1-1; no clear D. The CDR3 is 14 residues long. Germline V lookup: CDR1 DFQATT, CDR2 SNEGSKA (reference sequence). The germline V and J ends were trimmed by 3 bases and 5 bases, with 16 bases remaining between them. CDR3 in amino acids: CSASFGLSGTEAFF. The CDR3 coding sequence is TGCAGTGCTAGCTTCGGGTTAAGTGGGACTGAAGCTTTCTTT.

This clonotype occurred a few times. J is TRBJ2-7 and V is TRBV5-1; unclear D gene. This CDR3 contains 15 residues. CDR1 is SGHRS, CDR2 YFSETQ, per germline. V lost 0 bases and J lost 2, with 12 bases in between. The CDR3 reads CASSLEGRSTYEQYF. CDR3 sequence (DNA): TGCGCCAGCAGCTTGGAAGGACGGTCTACCTACGAGCAGTACTTC. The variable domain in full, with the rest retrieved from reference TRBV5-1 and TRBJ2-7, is KAGVTQTPRYLIKTRGQQVTLSCSPISGHRSVSWYQQTPGQGLQFLFEYFSETQRNKGNFPGRFSGRQFSNSRSEMNVSTLELGDSALYLCASSLEGRSTYEQYFGPGTRLTVT.

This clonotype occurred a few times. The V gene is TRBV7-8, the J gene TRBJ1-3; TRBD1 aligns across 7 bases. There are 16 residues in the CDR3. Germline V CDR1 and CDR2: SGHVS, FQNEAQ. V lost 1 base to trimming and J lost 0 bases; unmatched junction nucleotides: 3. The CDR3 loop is CASSLGGTVSGNTIYF. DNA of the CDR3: TGTGCCAGCAGCTTAGGGGGGACAGTCTCTGGAAACACCATATATTTT.

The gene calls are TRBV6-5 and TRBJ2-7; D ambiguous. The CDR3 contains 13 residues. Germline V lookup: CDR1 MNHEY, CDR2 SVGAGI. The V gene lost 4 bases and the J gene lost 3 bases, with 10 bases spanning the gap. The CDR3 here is CASSSDPFYEQYF. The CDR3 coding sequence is TGTGCCAGCAGTTCGGACCCTTTCTACGAGCAGTACTTC.

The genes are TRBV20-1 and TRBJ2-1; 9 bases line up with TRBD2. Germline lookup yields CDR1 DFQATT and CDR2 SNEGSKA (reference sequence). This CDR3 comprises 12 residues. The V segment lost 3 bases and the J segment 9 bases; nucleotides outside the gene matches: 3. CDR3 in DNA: TGCAGTGCTAGCGCGGGAGGGCCTGAGCAGTTCTTC. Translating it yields CSASAGGPEQFF.

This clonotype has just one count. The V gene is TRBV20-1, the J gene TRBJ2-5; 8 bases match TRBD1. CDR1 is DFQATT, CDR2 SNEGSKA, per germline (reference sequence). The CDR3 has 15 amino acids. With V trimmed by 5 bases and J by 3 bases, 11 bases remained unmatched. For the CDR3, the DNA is TGCAGTGCTGTCGCCGGGACAGGCGCCGAAGAGACCCAGTACTTC. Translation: CSAVAGTGAEETQYF.

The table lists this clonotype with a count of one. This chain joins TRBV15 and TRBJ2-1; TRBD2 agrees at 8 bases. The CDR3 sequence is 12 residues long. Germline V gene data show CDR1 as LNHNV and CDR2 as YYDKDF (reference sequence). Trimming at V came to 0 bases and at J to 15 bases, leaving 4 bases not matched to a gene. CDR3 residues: CATSRDRAGGFF. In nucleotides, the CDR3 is TGTGCCACCAGCAGAGATCGGGCGGGAGGGTTCTTC.

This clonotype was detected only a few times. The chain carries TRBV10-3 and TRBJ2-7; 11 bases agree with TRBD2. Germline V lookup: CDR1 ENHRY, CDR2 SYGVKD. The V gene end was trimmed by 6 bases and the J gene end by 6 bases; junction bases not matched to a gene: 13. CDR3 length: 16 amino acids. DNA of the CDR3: TGTGCCATCAGCCATAACGGGCTAGCGGGGGGCGGCGAGCAGTACTTC. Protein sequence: CAISHNGLAGGGEQYF.

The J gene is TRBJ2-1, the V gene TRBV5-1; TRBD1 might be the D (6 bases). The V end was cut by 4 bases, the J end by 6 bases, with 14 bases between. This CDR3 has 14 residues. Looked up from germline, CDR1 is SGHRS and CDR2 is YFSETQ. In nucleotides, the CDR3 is TGCGCCAGCAGCCGTGGGACACTCCCCAATGAGCAGTTCTTC. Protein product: CASSRGTLPNEQFF.

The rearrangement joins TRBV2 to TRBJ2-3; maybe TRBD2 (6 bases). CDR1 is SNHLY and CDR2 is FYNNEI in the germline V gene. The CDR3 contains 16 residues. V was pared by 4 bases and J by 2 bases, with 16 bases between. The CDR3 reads CASSGVGGTLTDTQYF. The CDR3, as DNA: TGTGCCAGCAGTGGCGTTGGGGGGACCCTCACAGATACGCAGTATTTT.

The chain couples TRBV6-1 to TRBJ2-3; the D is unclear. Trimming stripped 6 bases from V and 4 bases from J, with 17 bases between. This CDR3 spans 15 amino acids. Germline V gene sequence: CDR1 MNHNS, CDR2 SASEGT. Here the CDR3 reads CASRLTATQADTQYF. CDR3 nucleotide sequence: TGTGCCAGCAGGTTGACGGCTACACAAGCAGATACGCAGTATTTT.

The CDR3 is CSAPNRGLGEKLFF. As DNA, the CDR3 is TGCAGTGCGCCTAACAGGGGACTAGGGGAAAAACTGTTTTTT. The chain couples TRBV20-1 to TRBJ1-4, with 7 bases that match TRBD1. Germline assignment: CDR1 DFQATT and CDR2 SNEGSKA (reference sequence). This CDR3 contains 14 residues. Germline trimming cut 6 bases from V and 8 bases from J; bases unmatched to any gene: 12.

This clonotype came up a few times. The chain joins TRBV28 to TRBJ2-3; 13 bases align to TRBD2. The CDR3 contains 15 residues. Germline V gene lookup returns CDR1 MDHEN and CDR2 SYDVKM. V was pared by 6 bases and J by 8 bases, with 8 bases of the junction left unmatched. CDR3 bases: TGTGCCAGCAGCAGAGGGACTAGCGGGATTCTTACGCAGTATTTT. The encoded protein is CASSRGTSGILTQYF.

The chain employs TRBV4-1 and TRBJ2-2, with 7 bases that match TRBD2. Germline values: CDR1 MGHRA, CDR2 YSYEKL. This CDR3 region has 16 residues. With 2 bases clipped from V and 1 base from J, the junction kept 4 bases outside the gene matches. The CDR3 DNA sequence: TGCGCCAGCAGCCAAAGCGGGACTTTGAACACCGGGGAGCTGTTTTTT. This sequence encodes CASSQSGTLNTGELFF.

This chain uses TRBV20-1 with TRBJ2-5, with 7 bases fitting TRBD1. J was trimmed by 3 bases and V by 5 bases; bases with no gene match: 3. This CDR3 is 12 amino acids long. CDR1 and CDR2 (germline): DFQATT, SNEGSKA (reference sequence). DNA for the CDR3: TGCAGTGCTTTCACAGGGGAAGAGACCCAGTACTTC. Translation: CSAFTGEETQYF.

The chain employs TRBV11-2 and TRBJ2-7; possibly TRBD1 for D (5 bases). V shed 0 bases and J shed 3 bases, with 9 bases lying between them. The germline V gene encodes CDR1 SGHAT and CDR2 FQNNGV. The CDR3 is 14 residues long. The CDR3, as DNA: TGTGCCAGCAGCTTAGAGACAGCCGGCTACGAGCAGTACTTC. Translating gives CASSLETAGYEQYF.

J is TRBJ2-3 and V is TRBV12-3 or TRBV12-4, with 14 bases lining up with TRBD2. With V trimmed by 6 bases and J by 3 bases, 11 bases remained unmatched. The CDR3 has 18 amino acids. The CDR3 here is CASSPGQGLAGATDTQYF. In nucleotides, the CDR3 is TGTGCCAGCAGCCCTGGACAGGGACTAGCGGGAGCTACAGATACGCAGTATTTT.